The 23 T cell receptor beta chains below were found in one sample sequenced in a study of blood T cell repertoires in COVID-19. TCRdb keeps only in-frame clones here, not all; method: immunoSEQ multiplex PCR. The sample consists of more than 300,000 clones, 80% to 90% of them appearing once. Sequenced material: peripheral blood. These receptors were obtained from a man aged 18 to 30 who had recovered from COVID-19.

The genes are TRBV19 and TRBJ2-7; 7 nucleotides line up with TRBD2. CDR1 is LNHDA, CDR2 SQIVND, per germline (reference sequence). The CDR3 totals 15 residues. V lost 1 base, J lost 2 bases, and 5 bases stayed unmatched. The CDR3 DNA sequence: TGTGCCAGTAGTATAGGGGAGGGCAGGGCCTACGAGCAGTACTTC. This encodes CASSIGEGRAYEQYF.

The gene calls are TRBV4-1 and TRBJ2-7; the D gene is possibly TRBD1 (6 bases). The germline gives CDR1 MGHRA, CDR2 YSYEKL. The germline V and J ends were trimmed by 0 bases and 11 bases, with 11 bases remaining between them. There are 12 residues in the CDR3. CDR3 protein: CASSQDGDIEYF. CDR3 in DNA: TGCGCCAGCAGCCAAGACGGGGACATAGAGTACTTC.

This chain joins TRBV29-1 and TRBJ2-3; D unresolved. The CDR3 is 12 residues long. CDR1 and CDR2 (germline): SQVTM, ANQGSEA. Trimming took off 5 bases at V and 1 base at J, with 7 bases between the two ends. This chain's CDR3 is CSVQLGTDTQYF. The CDR3 coding sequence is TGCAGCGTTCAACTCGGCACAGATACGCAGTATTTT.

The chain employs TRBV7-9 and TRBJ1-4; unclear D gene. Germline CDR1 and CDR2: SEHNR and FQNEAQ (reference sequence). V was trimmed by 8 bases and J by 8 bases, leaving 9 bases between them. The CDR3 contains 11 residues. The CDR3 region is CASGPSEKLFF. In DNA, the CDR3 is TGTGCCAGCGGCCCCTCGGAAAAACTGTTTTTT.

This clone was counted a single time. The rearrangement joins TRBV5-1 to TRBJ2-2, with 10 bases matching TRBD2. V was clipped by 1 base and J by 4 bases; unmatched bases: 4. Germline CDR1 is SGHRS and CDR2 is YFSETQ. The CDR3 consists of 16 residues. CDR3 region: CASSLRASGGTGELFF. CDR3 coding DNA: TGCGCCAGCAGCTTGAGGGCTAGCGGGGGCACCGGGGAGCTGTTTTTT.

This rearrangement joins TRBV6-5 to TRBJ2-1; unclear D gene. V lost 2 bases and J 8 bases, leaving 13 bases between the germline ends. CDR1 and CDR2 (germline): MNHEY, SVGAGI. The CDR3 is 14 residues long. For the CDR3, the DNA is TGTGCCAGCAGTTACAACCCCTATGAGGATGAGCAGTTCTTC. This encodes CASSYNPYEDEQFF.

This rearrangement joins TRBV7-8 to TRBJ2-3; 13 nucleotides agree with TRBD2. This CDR3 is 16 amino acids long. J gave up 6 bases and V 4 bases, and 7 bases lay outside the gene matches. CDR1 SGHVS and CDR2 FQNEAQ come from the germline V gene. CDR3: CASSSRTSGSGDTQYF. CDR3 DNA: TGTGCCAGCAGCTCTCGGACTAGCGGGAGTGGGGATACGCAGTATTTT.

The J gene is TRBJ2-5, the V gene TRBV27; D gene uncertain. Germline assignment: CDR1 MNHEY and CDR2 SMNVEV (reference sequence). With 4 bases removed from V and 5 bases from J, the gap between germline ends came to 20 bases. There are 16 residues in the CDR3. The CDR3 DNA follows: TGTGCCAGCAGTTCCTATTTATCCCCCCCGGTGGAGACCCAGTACTTC. It yields the protein CASSSYLSPPVETQYF.

The V gene is TRBV7-2, the J gene TRBJ2-7; D might be TRBD1 (5 bases). Trimming cost V 0 bases and J 4 bases, with 10 bases left between them. The CDR3 has 14 amino acids. Germline CDR1 reads SGHTA; CDR2 reads FQGNSA. CDR3 sequence: CASSLARDSYEQYF. The CDR3 bases are TGTGCCAGCAGCTTAGCCCGAGACAGTTACGAGCAGTACTTC.

The V and J genes are TRBV27 and TRBJ2-7; 8 bases match TRBD1. The CDR3 loop spans 13 amino acids. V dropped 4 bases and J dropped 6; count of bases not matched to a gene: 5. CDR1 and CDR2 from the germline V gene are MNHEY and SMNVEV (reference sequence). The CDR3 region has the DNA TGTGCCAGCAGTTCGACAGGGGCTGGCGAGCAGTACTTC. It translates to CASSSTGAGEQYF.

This clone was recorded only once. With a much larger clone just one base away, this may be a read error. Other DNA sequences of this sample code for an identical CDR3. The chain employs TRBV18 and TRBJ1-1; 7 positions agree with TRBD1. The CDR3 sequence is 15 residues long. Trimming cost V 1 base and J 1 base; bases outside gene matches: 3. Germline CDR1 KGHSH, CDR2 LQKENI. DNA for the CDR3: TGTGCCAGCTCACCACAGGGGGCGGAGAACACTGAAGCTTTCTTT. Translation: CASSPQGAENTEAFF.

This chain uses TRBV3-1 (or the pseudogene TRBV3-2) with TRBJ1-5; D ambiguous. This CDR3 has 13 amino acids. Trimming removed 0 bases at V and 7 bases at J, with 7 bases between. CDR1 is LGHDT, CDR2 YNNKEL, per germline (reference sequence). CDR3 in amino acids: CASSQELSQPQHF. CDR3 DNA sequence: TGTGCCAGCAGCCAAGAACTATCCCAGCCCCAGCATTTT.

This chain connects TRBV7-9 to TRBJ2-2; D gene uncertain. The CDR3 sequence is 15 residues long. Trimming removed 3 bases at V and 4 bases at J, with 12 bases between. Looked up from germline, CDR1 is SEHNR and CDR2 is FQNEAQ (reference sequence). The CDR3 nucleotides are TGTGCCAGCAGCTTTCGTCGCGATGGCACCGGGGAGCTGTTTTTT. Amino acids: CASSFRRDGTGELFF.

The chain employs TRBV12-5 and TRBJ1-2, with unresolved D. There are 14 residues in the CDR3. V gave up 5 bases and J gave up 4 bases, with 14 bases separating them. Germline CDR1 LGHNT, CDR2 FRNRAP. CDR3 DNA sequence: TGTGCTAGTGGTCCCCTCCCGGGATCCTATGGCTACACCTTC. It specifies CASGPLPGSYGYTF.

This clone has just one count. V gene TRBV5-4 combines with J gene TRBJ2-1; TRBD2 agrees at 8 bases. The germline V gene has CDR1 SGHNT and CDR2 YYREEE (reference sequence). Trimming cost V 0 bases and J 3 bases; bases outside gene matches: 8. The CDR3 runs 17 residues. The DNA for the CDR3 is TGTGCCAGCAGCTTGGTAGCTAGCGGGTGGAACTACAATGAGCAGTTCTTC. Translating it yields CASSLVASGWNYNEQFF.

The J gene is TRBJ2-7, the V gene TRBV3-1 (or the pseudogene TRBV3-2); a weak D match, TRBD1 (6 bases). In germline, CDR1 is LGHDT, CDR2 YNNKEL (reference sequence). The CDR3 is 12 amino acids. The germline V and J ends were trimmed by 4 bases and 3 bases, with 7 bases remaining between them. The CDR3 loop is CASSPGVYEQYF. The CDR3 region has the DNA TGTGCCAGCAGCCCAGGGGTCTACGAGCAGTACTTC.

This chain uses TRBV5-4 with TRBJ2-7, with a possible D match to TRBD2 (5 bases). The CDR3 contains 12 residues. CDR1 and CDR2 (germline): SGHNT, YYREEE (reference sequence). The germline V and J ends were trimmed by 4 bases and 6 bases, with 11 bases remaining between them. This CDR3 reads CASSQDRGEQYF. CDR3 in DNA: TGTGCCAGCAGCCAGGACCGGGGCGAGCAGTACTTC.

The chain joins TRBV30 to TRBJ2-1, with a possible D match to TRBD2 (6 bases). From germline, CDR1 is GTSNPN and CDR2 SVGIG (reference sequence). Trimming shortened V by 1 base and J by 9 bases, and 10 bases separated the two germline ends. This CDR3 is built from 12 residues. In nucleotides, the CDR3 is TGTGCCTGGAGTGCAGCGGGTGGTGAGCAGTTCTTC. Translated, it gives CAWSAAGGEQFF.

J is TRBJ2-3 and V is TRBV6-4, with a tentative D call TRBD1 (5 bases). Germline lookup yields CDR1 MRHNA and CDR2 SNTAGT. The ends were cut back, 8 bases at V and 4 bases at J, with 13 bases in the middle. CDR3 length equals 13 residues. DNA for the CDR3: TGTGCCAGCTCCGGTCAGGGATCAGATACGCAGTATTTT. Amino acid sequence: CASSGQGSDTQYF.

The chain carries TRBV21-1 and TRBJ1-1; the D call of TRBD1 is as the table states it, not checked on the DNA. TRBV21-1 is a pseudogene segment. The CDR3 loop spans 13 amino acids. The CDR3 spells CASSNRGLGEAFF. CDR3 nucleotide sequence: TGTGCCAGCAGCAACAGGGGGCTCGGTGAAGCTTTCTTT.

This chain uses TRBV10-3 with TRBJ2-3; D is possibly TRBD2 (6 bases). V lost 10 bases and J 4 bases, leaving 15 bases between the germline ends. Germline CDR1 reads ENHRY; CDR2 reads SYGVKD. This CDR3 is built from 13 residues. CDR3 residues: CATRRRDADTQYF. The CDR3 nucleotides are TGTGCCACTCGAAGGAGGGATGCAGATACGCAGTATTTT.

This rearrangement joins TRBV29-1 to TRBJ2-2; 7 bases map to TRBD2. V gave up 4 bases and J gave up 5 bases; unmatched junction bases: 4. The germline CDR1 and CDR2 sequences are SQVTM and ANQGSEA. The CDR3 is 13 residues long. In DNA form, the CDR3 reads TGCAGCGTTGCCGGGGGGAAAACCGGGGAGCTGTTTTTT. Its protein is CSVAGGKTGELFF.

This chain uses TRBV6-5 with TRBJ1-2; 9 nucleotides line up with TRBD1. Looked up from germline, CDR1 is MNHEY and CDR2 is SVGAGI. V lost 7 bases to trimming and J lost 7 bases; unmatched junction nucleotides: 7. CDR3 length equals 13 residues. CDR3 DNA sequence: TGTGCCAGCACTACAGGGGGCTCTTCTGGCTACACCTTC. Its translation: CASTTGGSSGYTF.